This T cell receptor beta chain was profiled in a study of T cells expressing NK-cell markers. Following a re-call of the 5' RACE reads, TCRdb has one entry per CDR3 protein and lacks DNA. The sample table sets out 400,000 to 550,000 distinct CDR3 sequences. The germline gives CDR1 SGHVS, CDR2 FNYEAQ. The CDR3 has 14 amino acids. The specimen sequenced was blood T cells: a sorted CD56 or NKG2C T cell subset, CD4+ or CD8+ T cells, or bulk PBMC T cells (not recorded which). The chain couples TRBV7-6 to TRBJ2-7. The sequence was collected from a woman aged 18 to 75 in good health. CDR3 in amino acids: CASSLGEAAYEQYF.